The 10 T cell receptor beta chains reported below all come from one sample, sequenced in a study of cytomegalovirus exposure and HLA in healthy donors. PCR used 60 Vbeta primers and 13 Jbeta primers. TCRdb's table, derived via immunoSEQ multiplex PCR, lists solely in-frame clones and lacks some. This sample has about 99,000 clones, with around 73% found just once. Sequencing was performed on PBMCs. The receptors derive from a man aged 40-49 years in good health and CMV-seronegative.

The chain joins TRBV5-4 to TRBJ2-1; tentative D call: TRBD2 (5 bases). V lost 2 bases and J lost 0, with 6 bases in between. Germline V gene sequence: CDR1 SGHNT, CDR2 YYREEE (reference sequence). The CDR3 has 14 residues. CDR3 protein: CASSLSGSYNEQFF. The CDR3 region has the DNA TGTGCCAGCAGCTTAAGCGGCTCCTACAATGAGCAGTTCTTC.

The chain combines TRBV16 with TRBJ2-3, with 9 nucleotides matching TRBD1. Germline V gives CDR1 KGHSY, CDR2 FQNENV. The CDR3 is 14 amino acids. J was trimmed by 3 bases and V by 5 bases; bases with no gene match: 3. CDR3: CASSSTGGTDTQYF. CDR3 sequence (DNA): TGTGCCAGCAGCTCGACAGGGGGGACAGATACGCAGTATTTT.

This clone was picked up a small number of times. This chain links TRBV6-1 with TRBJ1-1, with 11 bases matching TRBD1. The CDR3 sequence is 13 residues long. The germline V gene encodes CDR1 MNHNS and CDR2 SASEGT. The ends lost 8 bases at V and 3 bases at J; junction bases unmatched: 2. The CDR3 DNA sequence: TGTGCCAGCGGACAGGGGGCGCACACTGAAGCTTTCTTT. Its translation: CASGQGAHTEAFF.

This clone was seen more than once but under ten times. This rearrangement joins TRBV30 to TRBJ2-1, with TRBD2 matching 9 bases. CDR1 GTSNPN and CDR2 SVGIG come from the germline V gene (reference sequence). Trimming removed 2 bases from V and 6 bases from J; junction bases left unmatched: 5. The CDR3 is 14 residues long. The CDR3 protein is CAWSSSGRLNEQFF. In DNA form, the CDR3 reads TGTGCCTGGAGTTCCAGCGGGAGGCTCAATGAGCAGTTCTTC.

The genes are TRBV28 and TRBJ2-5; the match to TRBD2 covers 8 bases. The DNA end is a closer match to TRBJ2-7, so the J assignment may be wrong. Germline CDR1 reads MDHEN; CDR2 reads SYDVKM. The CDR3 is 13 amino acids. Here the CDR3 DNA reads TGTGCCAGCAGCGGGGGGGAAGGTTACGAGCAGTACTTC. It codes for CASSGGEGYEQYF.

The rearrangement uses TRBV4-1 and TRBJ2-1; D possibly corresponds to TRBD1 (5 bases). V dropped 0 bases and J dropped 10 bases, with 16 bases sitting between them. This CDR3 contains 15 residues. Germline CDR1 MGHRA, CDR2 YSYEKL. Written as DNA, the CDR3 is TGCGCCAGCAGCCAAGATTTTTTCAGGGTGGACGAGCAGTTCTTC. Translating it yields CASSQDFFRVDEQFF.

The chain employs TRBV7-8 and TRBJ2-7; D perhaps matches TRBD2 (5 bases). Deletions cut 5 bases from V and 0 bases from J, with 14 bases between. CDR1 and CDR2 from the germline V gene are SGHVS and FQNEAQ. The CDR3 contains 15 residues. CDR3 in DNA: TGTGCCAGCAGCGCCAGCGGTCAAAGCTCCTACGAGCAGTACTTC. It is translated as CASSASGQSSYEQYF. The entire variable domain, with the rest obtained from reference TRBV7-8 and TRBJ2-7, is as follows: GAGVSQSPRYKVAKRGQDVALRCDPISGHVSLFWYQQALGQGPEFLTYFQNEAQLDKSGLPSDRFFAERPEGSVSTLKIQRTQQEDSAVYLCASSASGQSSYEQYFGPGTRLTVT.

This rearrangement joins TRBV7-9 to TRBJ2-3; perhaps TRBD1 as D (6 bases). The germline V gene has CDR1 SEHNR and CDR2 FQNEAQ (reference sequence). V lost 5 bases, J lost 3 bases, and 18 bases lay in between. The CDR3 is 16 amino acids. CDR3: CASSLQGQPLTDTQYF. The CDR3 coding sequence is TGTGCCAGCAGCCTCCAAGGACAGCCACTAACAGATACGCAGTATTTT.

The rearrangement links TRBV30 to TRBJ2-4; TRBD2 matches 8 bases. V shed 4 bases, J shed 0 bases, and the junction held 8 bases outside the gene matches. Germline V gene data show CDR1 as GTSNPN and CDR2 as SVGIG (reference sequence). This CDR3 comprises 16 residues. For the CDR3, the DNA is TGTGCCTGGACCCCTGGAAGCGGGAGAGCCAAAAACATTCAGTACTTC. Its translation is CAWTPGSGRAKNIQYF.

The chain joins TRBV15 to TRBJ2-3; 10 bases fit TRBD2. Germline trimming cut 1 base from V and 3 bases from J; bases unmatched to any gene: 4. CDR1 and CDR2 from the germline V gene are LNHNV and YYDKDF (reference sequence). This CDR3 has 16 residues. For the CDR3, the DNA is TGTGCCACCAGCAGAGGGACTAGCGGTAGGACAGATACGCAGTATTTT. It specifies CATSRGTSGRTDTQYF. Variable domain in full (rest from reference TRBV15 and TRBJ2-3): DAMVIQNPRYQVTQFGKPVTLSCSQTLNHNVMYWYQQKSSQAPKLLFHYYDKDFNNEADTPDNFQSRRPNTSFCFLDIRSPGLGDTAMYLCATSRGTSGRTDTQYFGPGTRLTVL.